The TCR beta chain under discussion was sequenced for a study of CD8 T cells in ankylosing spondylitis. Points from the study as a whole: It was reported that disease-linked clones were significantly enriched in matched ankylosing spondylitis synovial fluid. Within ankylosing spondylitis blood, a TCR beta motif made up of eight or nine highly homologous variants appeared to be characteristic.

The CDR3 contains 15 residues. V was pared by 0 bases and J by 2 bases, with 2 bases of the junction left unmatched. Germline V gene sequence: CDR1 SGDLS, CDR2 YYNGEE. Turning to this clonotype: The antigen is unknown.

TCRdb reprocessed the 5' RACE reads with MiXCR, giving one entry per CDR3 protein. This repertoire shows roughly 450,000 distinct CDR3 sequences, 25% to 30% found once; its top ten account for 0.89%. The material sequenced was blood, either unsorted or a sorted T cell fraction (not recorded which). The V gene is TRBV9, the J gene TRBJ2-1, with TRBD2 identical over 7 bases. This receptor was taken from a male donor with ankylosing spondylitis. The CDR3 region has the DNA TGTGCCAGCAGCGTAGCTAGCGGTCCCTACAATGAGCAGTTCTTC. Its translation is CASSVASGPYNEQFF.